The 26 T cell receptor beta chains below all came from one sample that was sequenced in a study of vaccination effects on CD4 cells after COVID-19. Ahead of sequencing, the ViraFEST assay grew antigen-specific CD4+ T cells using viral peptide pools. Subsequent to a culture period of more than 9 days, CD4+ T cells were isolated. Every participant took two doses of the BNT162b2 or mRNA-1273 vaccine. Their antigens are not known. Sequencing was performed with immunoSEQ multiplex PCR; in TCRdb, only in-frame clones are kept and a portion is missing. Found here are around 59,000 clones, around 80% of them singletons; the top ten hold 2%. The sequenced sample was CD4+ T cells from PBMCs cultured with HCoV-OC43 spike peptides, obtained after COVID-19 vaccination. Subset meaning: HCoV-OC43 spike overlapping peptide pool stimulation. The receptors here all came from a human donor who received a COVID-19 vaccine.

This rearrangement joins TRBV5-4 to TRBJ2-3; 9 bases line up with TRBD2. V shed 1 base, J shed 0 bases, and the junction held 6 bases outside the gene matches. CDR1 is SGHNT, CDR2 YYREEE, per germline (reference sequence). This CDR3 has 17 residues. CDR3 bases: TGTGCCAGCAGCTTGTCCGCGGGGGGGCTTAGCACAGATACGCAGTATTTT. Protein: CASSLSAGGLSTDTQYF.

This chain connects TRBV18 to TRBJ2-7; D is possibly TRBD1 (6 bases). CDR3 size: 13 residues. Trimming pared 3 bases from V and 6 bases from J, leaving 12 bases between. Germline V gene sequence: CDR1 KGHSH, CDR2 LQKENI. CDR3 protein: CASSPRTASEQYV. In nucleotides, the CDR3 is TGTGCCAGCTCACCCAGGACAGCTTCCGAGCAGTACGTC.

This rearrangement joins TRBV19 to TRBJ1-5, with D uncertain. Germline-derived CDR1 and CDR2 are LNHDA and SQIVND (reference sequence). The CDR3 totals 16 residues. Between the trimmed V and J ends, which lost 1 base and 5 bases, there was a span of 15 bases. CDR3 nucleotide sequence: TGTGCCAGTAGTATAGGGGAAGAGGCTATTTATCAGCCCCAGCATTTT. It specifies CASSIGEEAIYQPQHF.

This clone was counted only a few times. V usage is TRBV3-1 (or the pseudogene TRBV3-2) and J usage is TRBJ1-2, with 8 bases identical to TRBD1. The CDR3 runs 17 residues. Germline V gene data show CDR1 as LGHDT and CDR2 as YNNKEL (reference sequence). V lost 1 base, J lost 2 bases, and 9 bases stayed unmatched. CDR3 coding DNA: TGTGCCAGCAGCCAAGGCCCACAGGGGGGCCAGAACTATGGCTACACCTTC. Translated: CASSQGPQGGQNYGYTF.

The V call is TRBV13, the J call TRBJ2-4, with TRBD1 as a possible D gene (5 bases). The CDR3 length is 19 residues. The ends were cut back, 4 bases at V and 0 bases at J, with 22 bases in the middle. The V gene's germline CDR1 is PRHDT and CDR2 FYEKMQ (reference sequence). CDR3 protein: CASSSAEVGDRLAKNIQYF. In DNA, the CDR3 is TGTGCCAGCAGCTCTGCCGAGGTTGGCGACAGACTAGCCAAAAACATTCAGTACTTC. Full variable domain (rest looked up from reference TRBV13 and TRBJ2-4): AAGVIQSPRHLIKEKRETATLKCYPIPRHDTVYWYQQGPGQDPQFLISFYEKMQSDKGSIPDRFSAQQFSDYHSELNMSSLELGDSALYFCASSSAEVGDRLAKNIQYFGAGTRLSVL.

This sequence joins TRBV18 and TRBJ2-1, with 10 positions matching TRBD2. J gave up 8 bases and V 3 bases, and 10 bases lay outside the gene matches. Germline CDR1 KGHSH, CDR2 LQKENI. This CDR3 comprises 16 residues. CDR3 sequence (DNA): TGTGCCAGCTCACCCCCCAATCTAGCGGGGGTGCATGAGCAGTTCTTC. Translated: CASSPPNLAGVHEQFF.

The chain is built from TRBV24-1 and TRBJ2-3; 8 positions match TRBD2. This CDR3 region has 16 residues. CDR1 KGHDR and CDR2 SFDVKD come from the germline V gene. Trimming removed 4 bases from V and 6 bases from J; junction bases left unmatched: 11. CDR3 sequence reads: CATSDPPGGRGDTQYF. The CDR3 nucleotides read TGTGCCACCAGTGACCCACCGGGGGGGCGAGGGGATACGCAGTATTTT.

This rearrangement joins TRBV2 to TRBJ1-4; D is possibly TRBD1 (5 bases). There are 14 residues in the CDR3. Germline V CDR1 and CDR2: SNHLY, FYNNEI. Trimming pared 8 bases from V and 5 bases from J, leaving 15 bases between. The chain's CDR3 is CASSAGRSNEKLFF. The CDR3 DNA sequence: TGTGCCAGCTCTGCGGGACGGAGCAATGAAAAACTGTTTTTT.

The V and J genes are TRBV6-5 and TRBJ2-2, with D perhaps matching TRBD2 (6 bases). Germline V gene lookup returns CDR1 MNHEY and CDR2 SVGAGI. V lost 6 bases, J lost 1 base, and 12 bases lay in between. The CDR3 covers 15 residues. Written as DNA, the CDR3 is TGTGCCAGCAGCCAGGGAGGTATGAACACCGGGGAGCTGTTTTTT. Amino acid sequence: CASSQGGMNTGELFF.

The chain joins TRBV9 to TRBJ2-3; 7 bases agree with TRBD2. The CDR3 spans 14 residues. V shed 0 bases, J shed 5 bases, and the junction held 3 bases outside the gene matches. Germline assignment: CDR1 SGDLS and CDR2 YYNGEE. In nucleotides, the CDR3 is TGTGCCAGCAGCGTAGCTTCGGGGGGAGATACGCAGTATTTT. Amino acids: CASSVASGGDTQYF.

The chain is built from TRBV30 and TRBJ1-1; no definite D call. The CDR3 is 13 amino acids. V shed 1 base and J shed 3 bases, with 9 bases lying between them. Looked up from germline, CDR1 is GTSNPN and CDR2 is SVGIG (reference sequence). The CDR3 DNA follows: TGTGCCTGGAGTGGGGATTTGGACACTGAAGCTTTCTTT. Amino acids: CAWSGDLDTEAFF.

This chain uses TRBV5-5 with TRBJ1-4; D not certain. This CDR3 contains 13 residues. Germline values: CDR1 SGHKS, CDR2 YYEKEE (reference sequence). V gave up 4 bases and J gave up 8 bases, with 12 bases separating them. In nucleotides, the CDR3 is TGTGCCAGCAGCGCACGAGTAGAAGAAAAACTGTTTTTT. As protein: CASSARVEEKLFF.

The chain carries TRBV5-1 and TRBJ1-2, with no clear D. In germline, CDR1 is SGHRS, CDR2 YFSETQ. There are 12 residues in the CDR3. With 0 bases removed from V and 7 bases from J, the gap between germline ends came to 7 bases. DNA for the CDR3: TGCGCCAGCAGCTTGGAGGGCTCTGGCTACACCTTC. This sequence encodes CASSLEGSGYTF.

J is TRBJ2-7 and V is TRBV6-2 or TRBV6-3; 8 bases are a match to TRBD1. CDR1 and CDR2 from the germline V gene are MNHEY and SVGEGT. The CDR3 consists of 14 residues. The J segment lost 2 bases and the V segment lost 3 bases, leaving 3 bases of the junction unmatched. The CDR3 DNA sequence: TGTGCCAGCAGTTATCCGGACAGGGCCTACGAGCAGTACGTC. Translating gives CASSYPDRAYEQYV.

In this sample, this clone turned up once. The V and J genes are TRBV3-1 (or the pseudogene TRBV3-2) and TRBJ1-2; 11 positions match TRBD1. V shed 4 bases and J 6 bases; nucleotides not matched to a gene: 10. Germline V gene data show CDR1 as LGHDT and CDR2 as YNNKEL (reference sequence). The CDR3 totals 16 residues. Written as DNA, the CDR3 is TGTGCCAGCAGCCCATGGGACAGGGGGAATTCAGATGGCTACACCTTC. It encodes CASSPWDRGNSDGYTF.

The V and J genes are TRBV5-8 and TRBJ2-3; 7 bases map to TRBD1. Germline lookup yields CDR1 SGHTS and CDR2 YDEGEE. The CDR3 runs to 18 residues. J lost 0 bases, V lost 0 bases, and 10 bases had no gene match. The CDR3 loop reads CASSLAPPTGISTDTQYF. DNA for the CDR3: TGTGCCAGCAGCTTGGCCCCGCCGACAGGGATCAGCACAGATACGCAGTATTTT.

V and J are TRBV21-1 and TRBJ1-5. TRBV21-1 is a listed pseudogene. This CDR3 spans 18 amino acids. CDR3 sequence (DNA): TGTGCCAGCAGCAAAGAAGGCGGAGGGCAGGGGCTTCAGCAGCCCCAGCATTTT. This encodes CASSKEGGGQGLQQPQHF.

The chain joins TRBV6-1 to TRBJ1-5; D call uncertain. The germline CDR1 and CDR2 sequences are MNHNS and SASEGT. This CDR3 spans 14 amino acids. V was trimmed by 1 base and J by 0 bases, leaving 4 bases between them. The CDR3 nucleotides read TGTGCCAGCAGTGAAGGGAATAGCAATCAGCCCCAGCATTTT. Its protein product is CASSEGNSNQPQHF.

This clone has a single count. The chain employs TRBV5-1 and TRBJ2-3, with 8 bases lining up with TRBD2. V lost 3 bases to trimming and J lost 5 bases; unmatched junction nucleotides: 11. Per germline, CDR1 SGHRS and CDR2 YFSETQ. The CDR3 sequence is 16 residues long. The CDR3 spells CASSSGPAGAVDTQYF. The CDR3 region has the DNA TGCGCCAGCAGCTCGGGCCCAGCGGGGGCTGTAGATACGCAGTATTTT.

This chain uses TRBV5-1 with TRBJ2-5; TRBD2 matches at 12 bases. The junction had 5 bases not matched to a gene; V was cut back by 4 bases and J by 1 base. CDR3 length: 16 amino acids. CDR1 is SGHRS and CDR2 is YFSETQ in the germline V gene. The CDR3 sequence is CASSLSLAGGQETQYF. The DNA of the CDR3 is TGCGCCAGCAGCCTCTCACTAGCGGGGGGCCAAGAGACCCAGTACTTC.

This chain uses TRBV19 with TRBJ1-2, with TRBD1 as a possible D gene (5 bases). V was pared by 0 bases and J by 4 bases, with 12 bases between. The germline gives CDR1 LNHDA, CDR2 SQIVND (reference sequence). The CDR3 loop spans 15 amino acids. CDR3 nucleotides: TGTGCCAGTAGTATAGAATCGACAGCCGTCTATGGCTACACCTTC. Its protein is CASSIESTAVYGYTF.

The J gene is TRBJ2-3, the V gene TRBV15, with D perhaps TRBD1 (6 bases). Germline V CDR1 and CDR2: LNHNV, YYDKDF (reference sequence). The CDR3 has 15 amino acids. V shed 7 bases and J shed 2 bases, with 16 bases lying between them. The CDR3 region is CATTGGGDDTDTQYF. DNA of the CDR3: TGTGCCACCACTGGGGGCGGCGACGACACAGATACGCAGTATTTT. The full variable domain, rest sourced from reference TRBV15 and TRBJ2-3, is DAMVIQNPRYQVTQFGKPVTLSCSQTLNHNVMYWYQQKSSQAPKLLFHYYDKDFNNEADTPDNFQSRRPNTSFCFLDIRSPGLGDTAMYLCATTGGGDDTDTQYFGPGTRLTVL.

This chain connects TRBV6-2 or TRBV6-3 to TRBJ1-1; D call uncertain. Germline V CDR1 and CDR2: MNHEY, SVGEGT. This CDR3 spans 13 amino acids. V lost 3 bases and J lost 11, with 16 bases in between. The CDR3 coding sequence is TGTGCCAGCAGTTATTACAGAGACCTTGAGGCTTTCTTT. This gives the protein CASSYYRDLEAFF.

This clone has a single count. The chain employs TRBV5-1 and TRBJ1-1; TRBD1 matches 7 bases. The V and J ends lost 4 bases and 2 bases, in that order; junction bases with no gene match: 11. The CDR3 is 16 residues long. Germline V gene data show CDR1 as SGHRS and CDR2 as YFSETQ. CDR3 residues: CASSRGAGGDNTEAFF. The CDR3 bases are TGCGCCAGCAGCAGGGGGGCAGGGGGTGACAACACTGAAGCTTTCTTT.

The chain has TRBV4-3 and TRBJ1-3; 9 bases are shared with TRBD1. With V trimmed by 3 bases and J by 8 bases, 5 bases remained unmatched. The CDR3 totals 14 residues. Germline V gene data show CDR1 as LGHNA and CDR2 as YSLEER. CDR3: CASSQGTGTDTIYF. The CDR3 DNA reads TGCGCCAGCAGCCAGGGGACAGGGACAGACACCATATATTTT.

This clone was counted a few times. The chain combines TRBV7-9 with TRBJ1-4; D is undetermined. Germline CDR1 and CDR2: SEHNR and FQNEAQ (reference sequence). Trimming removed 5 bases at V and 0 bases at J, with 19 bases between. The CDR3 sequence is 18 residues long. This CDR3 reads CASSPIPRAAATNEKLFF. The DNA of the CDR3 is TGTGCCAGCAGCCCCATACCCCGTGCGGCAGCAACTAATGAAAAACTGTTTTTT.